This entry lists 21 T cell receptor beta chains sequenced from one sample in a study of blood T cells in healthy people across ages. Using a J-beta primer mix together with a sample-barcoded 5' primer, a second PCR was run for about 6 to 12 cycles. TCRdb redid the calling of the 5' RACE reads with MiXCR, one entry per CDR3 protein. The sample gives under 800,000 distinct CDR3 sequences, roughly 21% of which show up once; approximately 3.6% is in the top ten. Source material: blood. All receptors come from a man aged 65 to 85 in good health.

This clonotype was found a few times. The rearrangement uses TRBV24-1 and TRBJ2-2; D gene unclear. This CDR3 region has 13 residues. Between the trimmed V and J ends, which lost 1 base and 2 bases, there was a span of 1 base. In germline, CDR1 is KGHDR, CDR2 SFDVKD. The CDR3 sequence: CATSDFNTGELFF. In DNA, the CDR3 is TGTGCCACCAGTGATTTCAACACCGGGGAGCTGTTTTTT.

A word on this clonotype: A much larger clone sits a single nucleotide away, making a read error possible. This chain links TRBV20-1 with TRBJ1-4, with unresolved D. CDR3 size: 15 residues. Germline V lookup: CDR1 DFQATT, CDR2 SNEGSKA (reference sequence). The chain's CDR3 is CSASYRTTHSERLFF. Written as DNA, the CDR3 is TGCAGTGCTAGCTATAGGACTACGCACAGTGAAAGACTGTTTTTT.

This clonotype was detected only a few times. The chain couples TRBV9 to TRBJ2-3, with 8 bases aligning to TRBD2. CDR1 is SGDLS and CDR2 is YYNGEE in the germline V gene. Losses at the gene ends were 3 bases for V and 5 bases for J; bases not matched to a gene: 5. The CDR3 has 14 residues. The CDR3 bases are TGTGCCAGCAGCGCAGCGGGAGCGGGAGATACGCAGTATTTT. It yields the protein CASSAAGAGDTQYF.

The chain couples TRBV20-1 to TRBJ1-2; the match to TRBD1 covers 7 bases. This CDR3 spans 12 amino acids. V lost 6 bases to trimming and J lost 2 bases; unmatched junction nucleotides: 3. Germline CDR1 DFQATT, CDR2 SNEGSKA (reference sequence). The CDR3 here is CSASTGNYGYTF. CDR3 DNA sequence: TGCAGTGCCTCGACAGGGAACTATGGCTACACCTTC.

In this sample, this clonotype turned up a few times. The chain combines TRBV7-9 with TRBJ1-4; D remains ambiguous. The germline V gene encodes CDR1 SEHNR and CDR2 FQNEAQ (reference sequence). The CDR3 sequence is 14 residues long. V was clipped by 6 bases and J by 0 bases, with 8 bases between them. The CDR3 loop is CASSRRATNEKLFF. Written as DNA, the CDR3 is TGTGCCAGCAGTAGACGTGCAACTAATGAAAAACTGTTTTTT.

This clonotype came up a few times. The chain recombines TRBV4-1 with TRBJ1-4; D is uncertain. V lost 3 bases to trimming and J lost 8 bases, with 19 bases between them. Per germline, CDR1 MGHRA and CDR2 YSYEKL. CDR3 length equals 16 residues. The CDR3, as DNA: TGCGCCAGCAGCCAGACCCAACGGGAGGGAGCAGAAAAACTGTTTTTT. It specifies CASSQTQREGAEKLFF.

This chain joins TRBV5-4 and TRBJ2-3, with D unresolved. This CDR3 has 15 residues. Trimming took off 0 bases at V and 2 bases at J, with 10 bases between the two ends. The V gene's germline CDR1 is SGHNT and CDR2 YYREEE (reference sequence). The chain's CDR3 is CASSLAGLNTDTQYF. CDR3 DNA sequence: TGTGCCAGCAGCTTGGCTGGGCTAAACACAGATACGCAGTATTTT.

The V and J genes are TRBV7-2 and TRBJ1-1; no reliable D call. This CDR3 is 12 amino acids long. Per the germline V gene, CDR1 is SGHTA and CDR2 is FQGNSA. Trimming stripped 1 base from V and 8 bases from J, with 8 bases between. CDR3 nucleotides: TGTGCCAGCAGCTTAGAGGTTGGGGAAGCTTTCTTT. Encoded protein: CASSLEVGEAFF.

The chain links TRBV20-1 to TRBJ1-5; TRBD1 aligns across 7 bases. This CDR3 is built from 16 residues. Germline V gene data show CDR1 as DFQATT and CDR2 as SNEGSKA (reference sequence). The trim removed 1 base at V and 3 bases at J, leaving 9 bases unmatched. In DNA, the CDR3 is TGCAGTGCTAGAGTACGAGGGGGCGCGGACAATCAGCCCCAGCATTTT. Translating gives CSARVRGGADNQPQHF.

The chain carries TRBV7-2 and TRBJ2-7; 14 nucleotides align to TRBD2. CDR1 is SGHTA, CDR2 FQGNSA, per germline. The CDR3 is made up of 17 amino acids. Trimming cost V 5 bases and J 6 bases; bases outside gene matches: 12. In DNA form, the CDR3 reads TGTGCCAGCAGCCTAGGGACTAGCGGGAGTGTTCAGGGCGAGCAGTACTTC. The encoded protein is CASSLGTSGSVQGEQYF.

CDR3 loop: CASSLEGSGKETQYF. CDR3 sequence (DNA): TGCGCCAGCAGCTTGGAGGGTAGCGGGAAAGAGACCCAGTACTTC. The J gene is TRBJ2-5, the V gene TRBV5-1, with 8 bases identical to TRBD2. Trimming cost V 0 bases and J 3 bases; bases outside gene matches: 4. CDR3 length: 15 amino acids. Germline V gene data show CDR1 as SGHRS and CDR2 as YFSETQ.

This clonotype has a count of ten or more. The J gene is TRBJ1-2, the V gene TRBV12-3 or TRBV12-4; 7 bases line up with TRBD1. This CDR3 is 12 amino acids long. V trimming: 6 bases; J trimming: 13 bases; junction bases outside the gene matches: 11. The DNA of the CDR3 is TGTGCCAGCAGCCTGGGACAGTTAGTTTTCACCTTC. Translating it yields CASSLGQLVFTF.

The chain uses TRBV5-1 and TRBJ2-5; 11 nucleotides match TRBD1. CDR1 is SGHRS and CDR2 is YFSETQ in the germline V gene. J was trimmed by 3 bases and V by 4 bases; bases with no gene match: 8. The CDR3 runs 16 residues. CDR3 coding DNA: TGCGCCAGCAGCCCGAGCGGGGACAGGGGGAAAGAGACCCAGTACTTC. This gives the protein CASSPSGDRGKETQYF.

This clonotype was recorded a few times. The CDR3 DNA follows: TGTGCCAGCAGCTCCTCCGGGACTAGCGGGAAGCGCTCCTACAATGAGCAGTTCTTC. This codes for CASSSSGTSGKRSYNEQFF. The V and J genes are TRBV7-2 and TRBJ2-1; 13 nucleotides line up with TRBD2. This CDR3 is built from 19 residues. Germline V CDR1 and CDR2: SGHTA, FQGNSA. The V and J ends lost 4 bases and 0 bases, in that order; junction bases with no gene match: 9. Filled out from reference TRBV7-2 and TRBJ2-1, the complete variable domain reads GAGVSQSPSNKVTEKGKDVELRCDPISGHTALYWYRQSLGQGLEFLIYFQGNSAPDKSGLPSDRFSAERTGGSVSTLTIQRTQQEDSAVYLCASSSSGTSGKRSYNEQFFGPGTRLTVL.

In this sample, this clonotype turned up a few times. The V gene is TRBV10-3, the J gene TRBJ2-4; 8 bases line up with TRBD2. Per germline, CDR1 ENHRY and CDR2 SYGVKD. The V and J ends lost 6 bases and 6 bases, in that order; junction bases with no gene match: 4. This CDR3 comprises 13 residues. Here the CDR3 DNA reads TGTGCCATCAGGGCCGGGGGGGGAAACATTCAGTACTTC. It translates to CAIRAGGGNIQYF.

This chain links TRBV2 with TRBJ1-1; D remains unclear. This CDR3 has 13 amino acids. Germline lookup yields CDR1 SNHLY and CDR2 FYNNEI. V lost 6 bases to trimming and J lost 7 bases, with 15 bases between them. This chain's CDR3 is CASRATWMGEAFF. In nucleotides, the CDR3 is TGTGCCAGCAGAGCGACCTGGATGGGTGAAGCTTTCTTT.

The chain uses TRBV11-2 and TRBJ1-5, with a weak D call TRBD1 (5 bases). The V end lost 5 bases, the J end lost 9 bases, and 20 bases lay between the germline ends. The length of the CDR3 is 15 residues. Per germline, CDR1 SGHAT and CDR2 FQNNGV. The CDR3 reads CASSPGQGFGRPQHF. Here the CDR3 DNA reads TGTGCCAGCAGCCCGGGGCAGGGATTCGGTCGGCCCCAGCATTTT.

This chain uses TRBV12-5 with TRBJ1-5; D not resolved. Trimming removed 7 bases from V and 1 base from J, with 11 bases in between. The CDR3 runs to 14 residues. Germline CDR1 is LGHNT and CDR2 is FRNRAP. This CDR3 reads CASASHWSNQPQHF. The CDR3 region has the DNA TGTGCTAGTGCCTCACACTGGAGCAATCAGCCCCAGCATTTT.

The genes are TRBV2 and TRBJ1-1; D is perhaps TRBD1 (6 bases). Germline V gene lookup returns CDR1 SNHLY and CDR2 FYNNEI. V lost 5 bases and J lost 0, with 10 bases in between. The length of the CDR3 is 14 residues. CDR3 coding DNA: TGTGCCAGCAGTTTGGACAGACTGAACACTGAAGCTTTCTTT. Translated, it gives CASSLDRLNTEAFF.

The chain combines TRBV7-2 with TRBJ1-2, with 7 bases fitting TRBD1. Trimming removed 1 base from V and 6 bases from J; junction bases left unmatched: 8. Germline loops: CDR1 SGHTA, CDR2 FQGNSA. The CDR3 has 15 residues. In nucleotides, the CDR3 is TGTGCCAGCAGCTTAGGACAGGGAGGGACAGATGGCTACACCTTC. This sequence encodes CASSLGQGGTDGYTF.

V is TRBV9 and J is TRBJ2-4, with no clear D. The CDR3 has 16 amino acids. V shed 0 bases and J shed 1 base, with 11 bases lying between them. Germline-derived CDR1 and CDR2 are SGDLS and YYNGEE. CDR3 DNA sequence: TGTGCCAGCAGCGTAGATGGGGATTCGGCCAAAAACATTCAGTACTTC. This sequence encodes CASSVDGDSAKNIQYF.